This T cell receptor beta chain comes out of a study of blood T cell repertoires in COVID-19. Original processing notes: Estimates of nucleated cell counts were drawn from the amplification of reference gene primers. Sequencing was performed with immunoSEQ multiplex PCR; in TCRdb, only in-frame clones are kept and a portion is missing. That table supplies the V and J calls and clone size; D and trimming were determined from the DNA. Counted here are 20,000 to 25,000 clones, approximately 84% occurring once; the ten biggest clones make up 3.2%. There are 15 residues in the CDR3. V was clipped by 3 bases and J by 7 bases, with 18 bases between them. Germline values: CDR1 SNHLY, CDR2 FYNNEI.

This rearrangement joins TRBV2 to TRBJ1-2; D ambiguous. The source is a man aged 40-49 years with acute or convalescent COVID-19. Sequenced: peripheral blood. The CDR3 DNA sequence: TGTGCCAGCAGTGATTCTCCCTCTGGGAGTCGTGGCTACACCTTC. Translated, it gives CASSDSPSGSRGYTF.